Described below is a single T cell receptor beta chain sequence and its context. Its specificity is unknown. Cultured cells yielded isolated CD4+ T cells after 10 to 11 days. The healthy vaccine recipients, who had no prior SARS-CoV-2 infection, showed negative nucleocapsid antibodies. This sample stems from a study of vaccination effects on CD4 cells after COVID-19. This CDR3 is 14 amino acids long. Germline V CDR1 and CDR2: KGHDR, SFDVKD. After removal of 9 bases from V and 0 bases from J, the junction contained 3 bases not matched to a gene. Sequencing was performed with immunoSEQ multiplex PCR; in TCRdb, only in-frame clones are kept and a portion is missing. The sample has 50,000 to 60,000 clones, around 80% seen once.

This sequence joins TRBV24-1 and TRBJ2-2; 7 bases are a match to TRBD2. The receptor comes from a human donor who received a COVID-19 vaccine. Here the sequenced sample was CD4+ T cells from PBMCs cultured without peptide, taken before COVID-19 vaccination. The CDR3 DNA is TGTGCCACCGTCAGCGGGGCGAACACCGGGGAGCTGTTTTTT. As protein: CATVSGANTGELFF.